The text below deals with one TCR beta chain. The target antigen is unknown. The source of the sample is a study of shared clonotypes between healthy human individuals. Study information: Researchers drew samples from two women and a few men aged 18 to 49. General study points: Clonotype sharing among the donors was expected to vary with sequencing depth. Generation probabilities of non-shared clonotypes were lower (relative to those shared by all four donors).

The table came from immunoSEQ multiplex PCR; TCRdb's copy has only in-frame clones and leaves some out. The table has around 1,000,000 clones, approximately 80% seen once. The germline V gene has CDR1 SGDLS and CDR2 YYNGEE. CDR3 length equals 13 residues. Trimming took off 4 bases at V and 3 bases at J, with 11 bases between the two ends. Sequenced sample: memory CD4+ T cells from PBMCs. The subset here: CD45RA-negative fraction. The chain joins TRBV9 to TRBJ2-7; a weak D match, TRBD2 (5 bases). The sequence came from a man younger than 35 in good health. Some clones in this sample may be carry-over from other donors' samples. CDR3 region: CASSRDGVYEQYF. CDR3 bases: TGTGCCAGCAGCCGAGACGGGGTCTACGAGCAGTACTTC.